This entry concerns a single TCR beta chain. The sample originates from a study of T cells after somatic rescue of genetic block. This table comes from immunoSEQ multiplex PCR, and its TCRdb copy is limited to in-frame clones, with some not included. Of around 67,000 clones in the sample, just over 90% were seen once. The germline V gene encodes CDR1 MDHEN and CDR2 SYDVKM. The CDR3 extends over 13 amino acids. V lost 4 bases and J lost 3; bases outside the gene matches: 3. Input material: peripheral blood mononuclear cells (PBMCs). The receptor comes from a man younger than 40. V gene TRBV28 combines with J gene TRBJ2-7, with TRBD1 matching 7 bases. The CDR3 protein is CASSSGQFYEQYF. The CDR3 coding sequence is TGTGCCAGCAGTTCGGGACAGTTCTACGAGCAGTACTTC.